The TCR beta chain under discussion was sequenced for a study of human T cells and chemical hapten exposure. The CDR3 covers 15 residues. Deletions cut 5 bases from V and 0 bases from J, with 11 bases between. Time point of the sample: patch test 3, about 24 weeks after DPC sensitization. Treatment given: therapeutic diphenylcyclopropenone sensitization with weekly scalp DPC. Source study methods: Between roughly 20,000 and 700,000 TCRs appeared in each sample, and the median stood at 95,638. TCRdb fed the RACE reads into MiXCR, producing one record per CDR3 protein. The V and J calls come from TCRdb's annotation, not from the publication. The sample has 62,000 or so distinct CDR3 sequences, 9.5% to 11% seen once.

The specimen was whole blood, collected in connection with sensitization to the hapten diphenylcyclopropenone (DPC). The sequence was obtained from a woman in her thirties with alopecia areata. Some clones in this sample may be carry-over from other donors' samples. The chain combines TRBV12-3 or TRBV12-4 with TRBJ1-3, with a tentative D call TRBD1 (5 bases). CDR3 bases: TGTGCCAGCAGTCCCCACAGGAACTCTGGAAACACCATATATTTT. Its protein product is CASSPHRNSGNTIYF.